The clone carrying this T cell receptor (beta chain) was seen more than once but under ten times. As yet, its antigen is unknown. The V and J ends lost 1 base and 3 bases respectively, with 3 bases between them. Germline CDR1 is MGHRA and CDR2 is YSYEKL. CDR3 size: 12 residues. This entry comes from a study of T-cell reconstitution after alpha-beta-depleted transplantation in children. General study points: T-cell counts and diversity at one year post-transplant came mainly from newly produced T cells.

It was with unique molecular identifiers that the TCRbeta library was prepared. One entry per CDR3 protein, called by TCRdb with MiXCR from the PCR reads. The table records about 980,000 distinct CDR3 sequences, 25% to 30% of them present only once. The clonotype was recovered from a boy less than two years old who had a stem cell transplant for SCID, so the T cells may come from the graft donor. This chain connects TRBV4-1 to TRBJ1-2; D uncertain. The specimen comprised PBMCs, mostly from graft donor cells, sampled 360 days after TCRalphabeta/CD19-depleted stem cell transplant. The CDR3 loop reads CASSQGDYGYTF. In DNA form, the CDR3 reads TGCGCCAGCAGCCAAGGAGACTATGGCTACACCTTC.